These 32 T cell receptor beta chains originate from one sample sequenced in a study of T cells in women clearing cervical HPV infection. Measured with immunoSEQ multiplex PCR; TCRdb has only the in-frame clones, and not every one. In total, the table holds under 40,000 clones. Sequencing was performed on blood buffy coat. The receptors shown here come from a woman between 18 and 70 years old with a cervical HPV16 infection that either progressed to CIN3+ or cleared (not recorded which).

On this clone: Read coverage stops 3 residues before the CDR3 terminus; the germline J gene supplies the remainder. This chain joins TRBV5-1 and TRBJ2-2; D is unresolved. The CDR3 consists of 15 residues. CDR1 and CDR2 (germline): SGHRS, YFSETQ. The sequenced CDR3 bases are TGCGCCAGCAGCTTGGTGGCAGGTGCTAATGAAAAG. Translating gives CASSLVAGANEK. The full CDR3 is CASSLVAGANEKLFF.

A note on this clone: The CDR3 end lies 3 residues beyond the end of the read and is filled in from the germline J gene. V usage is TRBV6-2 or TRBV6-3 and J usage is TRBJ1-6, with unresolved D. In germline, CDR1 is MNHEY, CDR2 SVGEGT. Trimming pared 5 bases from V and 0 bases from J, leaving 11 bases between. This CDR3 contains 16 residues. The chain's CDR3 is CASSRQLSSYNSPLHF. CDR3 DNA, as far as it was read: TGTGCCAGCAGTCGTCAGTTAAGCTCCTATAATTCACCC.

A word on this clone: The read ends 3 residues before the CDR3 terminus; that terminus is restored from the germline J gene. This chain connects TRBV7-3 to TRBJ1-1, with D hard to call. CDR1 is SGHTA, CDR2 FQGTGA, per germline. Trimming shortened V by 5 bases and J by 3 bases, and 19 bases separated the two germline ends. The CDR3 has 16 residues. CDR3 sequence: CASSEIPWTGDTEAFF. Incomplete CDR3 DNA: TGTGCCAGCAGCGAAATCCCTTGGACCGGGGACACTGAA.

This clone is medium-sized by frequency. The sequenced part of the CDR3 DNA is TGTGCCTGGAGCCGGGGAGCCAAAAACATT. It codes for CAWSRGAKNI. The whole CDR3 region reads CAWSRGAKNIQYF. This chain joins TRBV30 and TRBJ2-4, with a weak D call TRBD2 (5 bases). Read data end 3 residues before the CDR3 end; the end is taken from the germline J gene. V was shortened by 3 bases and J by 0 bases, with 6 bases between the two germline ends. The CDR3 sequence is 13 residues long. The germline CDR1 and CDR2 sequences are GTSNPN and SVGIG (reference sequence).

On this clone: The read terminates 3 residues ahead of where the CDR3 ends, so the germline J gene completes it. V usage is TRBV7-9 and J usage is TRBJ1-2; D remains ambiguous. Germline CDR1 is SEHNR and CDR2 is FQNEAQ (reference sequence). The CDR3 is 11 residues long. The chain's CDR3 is CASTATYDYTF. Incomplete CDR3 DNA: TGTGCCAGCACCGCCACCTACGAC.

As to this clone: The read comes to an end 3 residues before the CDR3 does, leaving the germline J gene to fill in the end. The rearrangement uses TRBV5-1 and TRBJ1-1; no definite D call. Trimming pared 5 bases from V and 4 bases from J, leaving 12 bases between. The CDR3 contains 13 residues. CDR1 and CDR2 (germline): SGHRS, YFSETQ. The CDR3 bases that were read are TGCGCCAGCAGTCTGGCTGAACGCACTGAA. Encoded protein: CASSLAERTE. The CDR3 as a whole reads CASSLAERTEAFF.

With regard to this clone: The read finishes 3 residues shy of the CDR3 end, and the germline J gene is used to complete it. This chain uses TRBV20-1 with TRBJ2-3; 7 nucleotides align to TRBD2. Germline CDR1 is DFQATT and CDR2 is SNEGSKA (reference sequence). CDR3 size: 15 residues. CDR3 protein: CSARDGGGGPIPQYF. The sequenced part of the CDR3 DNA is TGCAGTGCTAGAGATGGGGGGGGAGGGCCGATTCCG.

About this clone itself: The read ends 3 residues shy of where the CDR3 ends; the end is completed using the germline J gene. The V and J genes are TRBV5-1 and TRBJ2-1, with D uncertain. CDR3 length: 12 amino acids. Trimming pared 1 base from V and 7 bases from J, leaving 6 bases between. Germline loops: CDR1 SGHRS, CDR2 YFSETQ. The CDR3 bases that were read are TGCGCCAGCAGCTTGCCACGGAATGAG. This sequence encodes CASSLPRNE. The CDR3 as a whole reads CASSLPRNEQFF.

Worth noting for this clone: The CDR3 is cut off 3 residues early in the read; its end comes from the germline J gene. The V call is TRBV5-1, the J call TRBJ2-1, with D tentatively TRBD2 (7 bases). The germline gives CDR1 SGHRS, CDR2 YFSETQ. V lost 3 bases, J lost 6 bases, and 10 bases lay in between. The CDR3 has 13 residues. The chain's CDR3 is CASSWRGPNEQFF. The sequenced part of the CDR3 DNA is TGCGCCAGCAGCTGGCGGGGGCCCAATGAG.

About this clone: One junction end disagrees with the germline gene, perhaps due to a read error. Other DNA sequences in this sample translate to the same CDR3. The CDR3 loop reads CASRRTGTSGNTIYF. Incomplete CDR3 DNA: TGTGCCAGTAGAAGGACAGGGACCTCTGGAAACACT. The rearrangement joins TRBV19 to TRBJ1-3; 8 bases are a match to TRBD1. The sequence runs out 3 residues before the end of the CDR3; the remainder is reconstructed from the germline J gene. Germline CDR1 reads LNHDA; CDR2 reads SQIVND (reference sequence). CDR3 length equals 15 residues.

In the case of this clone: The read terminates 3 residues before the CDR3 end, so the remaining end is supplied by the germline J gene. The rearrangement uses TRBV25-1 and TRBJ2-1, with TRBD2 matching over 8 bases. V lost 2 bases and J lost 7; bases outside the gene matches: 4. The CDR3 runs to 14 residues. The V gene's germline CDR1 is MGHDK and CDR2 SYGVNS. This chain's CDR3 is CASSESGSRNEQFF. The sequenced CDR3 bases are TGTGCCAGCAGTGAAAGCGGGAGTCGAAATGAG.

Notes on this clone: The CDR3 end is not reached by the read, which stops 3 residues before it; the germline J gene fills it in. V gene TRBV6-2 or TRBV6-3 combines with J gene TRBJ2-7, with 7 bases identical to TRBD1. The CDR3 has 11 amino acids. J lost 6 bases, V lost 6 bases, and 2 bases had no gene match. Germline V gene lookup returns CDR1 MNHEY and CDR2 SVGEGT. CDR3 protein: CASSDRAEQYF. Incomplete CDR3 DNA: TGTGCCAGCAGCGACAGGGCCGAG.

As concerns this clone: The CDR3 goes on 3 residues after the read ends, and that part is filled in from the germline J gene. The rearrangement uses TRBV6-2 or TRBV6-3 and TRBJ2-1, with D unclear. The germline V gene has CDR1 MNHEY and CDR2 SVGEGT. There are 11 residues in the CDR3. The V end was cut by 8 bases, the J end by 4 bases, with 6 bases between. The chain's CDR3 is CASSRYNEQFF. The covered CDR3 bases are TGTGCCAGCTCGAGGTACAATGAG.

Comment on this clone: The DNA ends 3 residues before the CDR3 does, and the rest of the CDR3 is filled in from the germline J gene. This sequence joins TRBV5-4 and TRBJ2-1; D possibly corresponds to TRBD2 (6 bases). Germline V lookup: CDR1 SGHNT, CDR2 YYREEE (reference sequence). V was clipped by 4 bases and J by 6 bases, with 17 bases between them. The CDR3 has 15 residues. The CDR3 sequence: CASSVGGGSLNEQFF. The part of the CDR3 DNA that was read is TGTGCCAGCAGCGTCGGGGGAGGAAGTCTCAATGAG.

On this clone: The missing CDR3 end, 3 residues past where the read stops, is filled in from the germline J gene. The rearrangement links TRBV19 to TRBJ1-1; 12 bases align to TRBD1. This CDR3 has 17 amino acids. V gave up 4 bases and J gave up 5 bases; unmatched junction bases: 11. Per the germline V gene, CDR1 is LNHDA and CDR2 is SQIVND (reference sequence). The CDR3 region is CASSRAGTGGARTEAFF. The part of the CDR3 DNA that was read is TGTGCCAGTAGTAGGGCCGGGACAGGGGGCGCGCGGACTGAA.

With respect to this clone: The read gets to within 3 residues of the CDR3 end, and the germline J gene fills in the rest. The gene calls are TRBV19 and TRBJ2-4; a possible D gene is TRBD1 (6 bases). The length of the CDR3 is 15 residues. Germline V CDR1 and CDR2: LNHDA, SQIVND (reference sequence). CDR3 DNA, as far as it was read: TGTGCCAGTCGGGATATCCGGGACACCTTCTATGGT. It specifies CASRDIRDTFYG. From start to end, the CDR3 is CASRDIRDTFYGQYF.

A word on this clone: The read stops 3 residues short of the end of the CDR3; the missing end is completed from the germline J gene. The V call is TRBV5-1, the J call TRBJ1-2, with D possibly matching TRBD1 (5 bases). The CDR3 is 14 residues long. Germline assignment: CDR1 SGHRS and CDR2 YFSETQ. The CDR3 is CASSRTLDSIGYTF. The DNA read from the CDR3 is TGCGCCAGCAGCCGTACTCTCGACAGCATCGGC. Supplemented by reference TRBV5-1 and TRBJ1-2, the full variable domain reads KAGVTQTPRYLIKTRGQQVTLSCSPISGHRSVSWYQQTPGQGLQFLFEYFSETQRNKGNFPGRFSGRQFSNSRSEMNVSTLELGDSALYLCASSRTLDSIGYTFGSGTRLTVV.

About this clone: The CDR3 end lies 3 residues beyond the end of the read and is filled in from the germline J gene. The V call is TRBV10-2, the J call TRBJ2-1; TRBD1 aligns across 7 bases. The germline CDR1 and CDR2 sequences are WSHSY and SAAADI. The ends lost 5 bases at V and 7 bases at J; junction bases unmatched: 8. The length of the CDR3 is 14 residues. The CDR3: CASSPGRGRNEQFF. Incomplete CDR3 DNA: TGCGCCAGCAGTCCCGGCAGGGGGAGAAATGAG.

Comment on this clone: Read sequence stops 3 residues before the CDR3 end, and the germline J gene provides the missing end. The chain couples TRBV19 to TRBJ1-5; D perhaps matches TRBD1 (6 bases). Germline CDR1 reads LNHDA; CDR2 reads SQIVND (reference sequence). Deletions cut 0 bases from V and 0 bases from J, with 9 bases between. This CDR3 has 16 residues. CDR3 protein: CASSIETGYSNQPQHF. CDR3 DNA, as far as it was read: TGTGCCAGTAGTATAGAGACAGGCTATAGCAATCAGCCC.

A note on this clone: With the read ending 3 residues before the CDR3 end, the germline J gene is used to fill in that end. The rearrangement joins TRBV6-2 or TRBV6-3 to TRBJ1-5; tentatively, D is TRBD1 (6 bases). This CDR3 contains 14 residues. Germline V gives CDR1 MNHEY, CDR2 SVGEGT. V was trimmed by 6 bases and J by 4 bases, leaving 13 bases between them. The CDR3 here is CASSPQDRNQPQHF. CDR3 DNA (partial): TGTGCCAGCAGCCCCCAGGACAGAAATCAGCCC.

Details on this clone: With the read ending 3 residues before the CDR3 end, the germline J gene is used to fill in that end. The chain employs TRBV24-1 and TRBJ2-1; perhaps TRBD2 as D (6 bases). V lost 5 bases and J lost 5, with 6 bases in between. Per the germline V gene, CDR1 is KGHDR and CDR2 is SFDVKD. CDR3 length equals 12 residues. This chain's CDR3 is CATSAGDNEQFF. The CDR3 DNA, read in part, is TGTGCCACCAGTGCGGGGGACAATGAG.

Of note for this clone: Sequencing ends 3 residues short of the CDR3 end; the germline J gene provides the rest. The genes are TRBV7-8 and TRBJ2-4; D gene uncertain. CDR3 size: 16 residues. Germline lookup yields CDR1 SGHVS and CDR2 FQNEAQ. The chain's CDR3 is CASSDSDVTHFYGQYF. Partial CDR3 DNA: TGTGCCAGCAGCGACTCAGACGTTACTCATTTCTATGGT.

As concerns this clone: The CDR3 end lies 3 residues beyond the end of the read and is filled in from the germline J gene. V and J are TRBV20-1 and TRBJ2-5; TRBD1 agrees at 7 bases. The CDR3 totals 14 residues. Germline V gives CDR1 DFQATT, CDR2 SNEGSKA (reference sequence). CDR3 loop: CSAQDQGETDTQYF. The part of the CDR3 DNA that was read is TGCAGTGCACAGGACCAGGGGGAGACGGATACC.

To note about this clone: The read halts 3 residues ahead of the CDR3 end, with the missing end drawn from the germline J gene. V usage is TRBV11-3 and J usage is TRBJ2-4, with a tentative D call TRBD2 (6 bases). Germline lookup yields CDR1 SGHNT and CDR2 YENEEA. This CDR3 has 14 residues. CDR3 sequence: CASSNRDSQETQYF. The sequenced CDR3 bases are TGTGCCAGCAGCAACCGGGACTCACAAGAGACT.

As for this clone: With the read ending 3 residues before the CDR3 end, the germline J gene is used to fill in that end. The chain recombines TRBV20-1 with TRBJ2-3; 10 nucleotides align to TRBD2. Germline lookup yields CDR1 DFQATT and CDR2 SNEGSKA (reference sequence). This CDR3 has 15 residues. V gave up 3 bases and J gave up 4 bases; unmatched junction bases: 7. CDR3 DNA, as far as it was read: TGCAGTGCTAGGGGAGCGGGGGGGAATGCAGATACG. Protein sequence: CSARGAGGNADT. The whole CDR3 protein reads CSARGAGGNADTQYF.

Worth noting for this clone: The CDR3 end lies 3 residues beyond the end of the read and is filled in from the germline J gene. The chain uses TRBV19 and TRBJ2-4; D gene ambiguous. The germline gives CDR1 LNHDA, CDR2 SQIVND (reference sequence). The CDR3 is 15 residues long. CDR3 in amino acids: CASSALPPDNYGQYF. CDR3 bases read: TGTGCCAGTAGCGCTCTACCCCCGGATAACTATGGT.

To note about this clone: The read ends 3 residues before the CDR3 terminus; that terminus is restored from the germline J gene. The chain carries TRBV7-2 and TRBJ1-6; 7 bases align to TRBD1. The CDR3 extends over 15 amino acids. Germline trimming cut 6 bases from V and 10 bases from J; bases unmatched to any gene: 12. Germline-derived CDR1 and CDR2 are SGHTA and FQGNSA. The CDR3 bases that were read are TGTGCCAGCAGTTCAAGGACAGGCCCCGTGTCACCC. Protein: CASSSRTGPVSP. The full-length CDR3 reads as CASSSRTGPVSPLHF.

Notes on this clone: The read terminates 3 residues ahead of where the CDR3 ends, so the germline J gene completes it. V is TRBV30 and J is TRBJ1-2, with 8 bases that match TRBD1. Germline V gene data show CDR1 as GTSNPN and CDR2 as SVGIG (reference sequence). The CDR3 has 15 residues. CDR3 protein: CAQTVYDRGYNDYTF. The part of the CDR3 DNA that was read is TGTGCCCAAACGGTATACGACAGGGGCTACAATGAC.

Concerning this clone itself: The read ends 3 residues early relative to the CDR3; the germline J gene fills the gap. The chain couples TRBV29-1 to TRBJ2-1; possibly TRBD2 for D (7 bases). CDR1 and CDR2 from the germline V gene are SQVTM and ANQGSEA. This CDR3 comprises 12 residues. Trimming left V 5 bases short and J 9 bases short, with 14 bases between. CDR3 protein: CSVFGGAAEQFF. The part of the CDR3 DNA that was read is TGCAGCGTTTTTGGGGGGGCCGCTGAG.

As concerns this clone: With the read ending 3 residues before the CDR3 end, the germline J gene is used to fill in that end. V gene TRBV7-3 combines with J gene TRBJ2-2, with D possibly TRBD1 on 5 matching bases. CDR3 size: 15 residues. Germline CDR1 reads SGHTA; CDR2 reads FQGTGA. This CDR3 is CASSLTGFGANVLFF. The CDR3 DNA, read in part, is TGTGCCAGCAGCTTAACAGGCTTTGGGGCCAACGTG.

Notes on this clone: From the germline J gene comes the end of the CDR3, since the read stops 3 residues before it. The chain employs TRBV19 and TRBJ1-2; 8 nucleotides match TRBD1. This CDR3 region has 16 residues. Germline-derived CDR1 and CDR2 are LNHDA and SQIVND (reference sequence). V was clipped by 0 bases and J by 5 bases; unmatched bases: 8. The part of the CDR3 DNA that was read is TGTGCCAGTAGTATAGAGGCCACCGGGACAGGTTATGGC. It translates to CASSIEATGTGYG. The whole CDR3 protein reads CASSIEATGTGYGYTF.

Incomplete CDR3 DNA: TGTGCCATCAGTGAGTCGATAGGGGGCCCCTCTGGGGCCAACGTC. It translates to CAISESIGGPSGANV. The CDR3 reads in full as CAISESIGGPSGANVLTF. V gene TRBV10-3 combines with J gene TRBJ2-6; 7 bases match TRBD1. The read is 3 residues too short to cover the CDR3 end, so that end is filled in from the germline J gene. Germline V gene lookup returns CDR1 ENHRY and CDR2 SYGVKD. With 0 bases clipped from V and 0 bases from J, the junction kept 5 bases outside the gene matches. The CDR3 is made up of 18 amino acids.